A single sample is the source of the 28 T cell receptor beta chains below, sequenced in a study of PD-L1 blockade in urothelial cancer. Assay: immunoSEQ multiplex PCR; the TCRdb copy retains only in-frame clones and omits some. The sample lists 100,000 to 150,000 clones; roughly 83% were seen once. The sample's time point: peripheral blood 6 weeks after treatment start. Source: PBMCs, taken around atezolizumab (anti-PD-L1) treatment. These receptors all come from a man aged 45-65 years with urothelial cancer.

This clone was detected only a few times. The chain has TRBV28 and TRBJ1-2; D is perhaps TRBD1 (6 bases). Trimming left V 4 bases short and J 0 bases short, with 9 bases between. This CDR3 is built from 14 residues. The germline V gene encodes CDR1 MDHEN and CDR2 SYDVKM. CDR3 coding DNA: TGTGCCAGCAGTTACAGGGAAGCTAACTATGGCTACACCTTC. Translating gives CASSYREANYGYTF.

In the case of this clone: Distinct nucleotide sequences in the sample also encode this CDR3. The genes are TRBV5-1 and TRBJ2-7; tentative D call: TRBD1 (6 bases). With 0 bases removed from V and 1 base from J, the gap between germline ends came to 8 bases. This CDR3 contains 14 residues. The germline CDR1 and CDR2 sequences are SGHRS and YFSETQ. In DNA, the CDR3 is TGCGCCAGCAGCTTGGCAGGGGTATCCTACGAGCAGTACTTC. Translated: CASSLAGVSYEQYF. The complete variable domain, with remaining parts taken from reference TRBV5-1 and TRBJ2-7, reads KAGVTQTPRYLIKTRGQQVTLSCSPISGHRSVSWYQQTPGQGLQFLFEYFSETQRNKGNFPGRFSGRQFSNSRSEMNVSTLELGDSALYLCASSLAGVSYEQYFGPGTRLTVT.

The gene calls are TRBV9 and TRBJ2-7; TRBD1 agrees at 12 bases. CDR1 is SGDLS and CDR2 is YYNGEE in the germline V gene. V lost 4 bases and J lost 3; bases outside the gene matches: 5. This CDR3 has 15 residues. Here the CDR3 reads CASSTGQGARYEQYF. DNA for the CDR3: TGTGCCAGCAGCACGGGACAGGGGGCTCGCTACGAGCAGTACTTC.

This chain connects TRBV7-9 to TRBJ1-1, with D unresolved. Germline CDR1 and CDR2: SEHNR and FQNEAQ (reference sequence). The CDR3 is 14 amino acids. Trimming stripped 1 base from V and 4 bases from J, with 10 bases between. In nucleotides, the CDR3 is TGTGCCAGCAGCTTAGGGAAAGAGGGCACTGAAGCTTTCTTT. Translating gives CASSLGKEGTEAFF.

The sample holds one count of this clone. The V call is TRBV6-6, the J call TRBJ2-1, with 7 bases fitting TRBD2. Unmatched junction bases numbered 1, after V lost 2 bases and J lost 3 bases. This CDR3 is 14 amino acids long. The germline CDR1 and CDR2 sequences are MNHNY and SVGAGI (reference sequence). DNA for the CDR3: TGTGCCAGCAGTTACAAGCGGGACTACAATGAGCAGTTCTTC. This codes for CASSYKRDYNEQFF.

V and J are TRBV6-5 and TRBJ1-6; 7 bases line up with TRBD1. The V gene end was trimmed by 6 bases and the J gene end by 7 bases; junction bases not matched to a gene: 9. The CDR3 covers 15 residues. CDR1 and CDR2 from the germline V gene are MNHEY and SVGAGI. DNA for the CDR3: TGTGCCAGCAGGGACTTCGACAGGGAGAATTCACCCCTCCACTTT. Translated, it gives CASRDFDRENSPLHF.

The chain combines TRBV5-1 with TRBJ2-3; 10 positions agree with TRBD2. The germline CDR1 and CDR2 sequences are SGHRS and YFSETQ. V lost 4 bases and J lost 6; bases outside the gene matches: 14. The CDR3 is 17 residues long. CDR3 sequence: CASSGALAGETTDTQYF. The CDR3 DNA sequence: TGCGCCAGCAGCGGGGCCCTAGCGGGAGAGACCACGGATACGCAGTATTTT.

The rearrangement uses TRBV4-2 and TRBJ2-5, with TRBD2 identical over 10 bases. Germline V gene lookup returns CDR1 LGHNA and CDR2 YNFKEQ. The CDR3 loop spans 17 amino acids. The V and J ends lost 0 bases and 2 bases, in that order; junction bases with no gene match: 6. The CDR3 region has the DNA TGTGCCAGCAGCCAAGATATGGGGACTAGCGTTCAAGAGACCCAGTACTTC. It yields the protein CASSQDMGTSVQETQYF.

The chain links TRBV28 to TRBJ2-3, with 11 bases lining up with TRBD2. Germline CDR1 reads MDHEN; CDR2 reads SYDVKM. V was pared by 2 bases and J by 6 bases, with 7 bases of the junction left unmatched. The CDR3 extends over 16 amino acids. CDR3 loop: CASSLSLAGGRDTQYF. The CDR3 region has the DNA TGTGCCAGCAGTTTAAGTCTAGCGGGAGGAAGGGATACGCAGTATTTT.

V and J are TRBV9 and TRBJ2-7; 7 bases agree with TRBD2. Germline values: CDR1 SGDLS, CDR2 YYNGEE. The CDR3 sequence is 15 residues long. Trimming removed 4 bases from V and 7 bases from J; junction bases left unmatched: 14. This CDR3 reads CASSLSGAGVSEQYF. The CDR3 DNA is TGTGCCAGCAGCCTTAGTGGGGCGGGGGTATCGGAGCAGTACTTC.

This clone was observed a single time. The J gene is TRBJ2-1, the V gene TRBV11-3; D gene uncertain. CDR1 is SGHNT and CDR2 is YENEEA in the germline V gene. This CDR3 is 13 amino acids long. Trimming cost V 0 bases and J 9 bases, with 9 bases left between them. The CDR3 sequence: CASSLDLSTEQFF. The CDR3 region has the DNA TGTGCCAGCAGCTTAGATCTGAGCACTGAGCAGTTCTTC.

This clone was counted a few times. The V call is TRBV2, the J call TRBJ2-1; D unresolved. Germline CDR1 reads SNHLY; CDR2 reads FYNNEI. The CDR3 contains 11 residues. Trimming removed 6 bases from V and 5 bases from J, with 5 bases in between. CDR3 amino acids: CASSQNNEQFF. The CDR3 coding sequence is TGTGCCAGCAGCCAAAACAATGAGCAGTTCTTC.

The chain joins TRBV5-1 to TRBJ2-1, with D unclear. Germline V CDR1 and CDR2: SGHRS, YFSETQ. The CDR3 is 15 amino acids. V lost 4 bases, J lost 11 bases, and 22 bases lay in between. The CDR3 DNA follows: TGCGCCAGCAGCCTCTCTACACATGCATTGGGCCAGCAGTTCTTC. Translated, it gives CASSLSTHALGQQFF.

The CDR3 sequence: CASSLAFRSGYTF. In DNA form, the CDR3 reads TGTGCCAGCAGCTTAGCTTTCCGCAGTGGCTACACCTTC. This chain connects TRBV7-2 to TRBJ1-2, with D hard to call. The CDR3 totals 13 residues. CDR1 and CDR2 (germline): SGHTA, FQGNSA. V dropped 0 bases and J dropped 7 bases, with 9 bases sitting between them.

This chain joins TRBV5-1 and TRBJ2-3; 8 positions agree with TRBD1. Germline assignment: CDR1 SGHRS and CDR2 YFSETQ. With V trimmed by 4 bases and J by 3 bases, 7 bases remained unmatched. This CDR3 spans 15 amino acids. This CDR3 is CASSPGQGRTDTQYF. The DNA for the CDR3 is TGCGCCAGCAGCCCCGGACAGGGCCGGACAGATACGCAGTATTTT.

CDR3 sequence: CATSRDKKRGYTF. CDR3 coding DNA: TGTGCCACCAGCAGGGACAAGAAGAGGGGCTACACCTTC. This chain links TRBV15 with TRBJ1-2; weak D call: TRBD1 (5 bases). Looked up from germline, CDR1 is LNHNV and CDR2 is YYDKDF (reference sequence). CDR3 length: 13 amino acids. V dropped 3 bases and J dropped 8 bases, with 13 bases sitting between them.

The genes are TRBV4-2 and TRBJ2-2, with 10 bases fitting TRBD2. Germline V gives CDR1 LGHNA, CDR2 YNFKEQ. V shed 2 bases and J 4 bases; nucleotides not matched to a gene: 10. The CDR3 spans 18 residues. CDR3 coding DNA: TGTGCCAGCAGCCAAAGACTAGCGGGTAATTCGGGCACCGGGGAGCTGTTTTTT. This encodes CASSQRLAGNSGTGELFF.

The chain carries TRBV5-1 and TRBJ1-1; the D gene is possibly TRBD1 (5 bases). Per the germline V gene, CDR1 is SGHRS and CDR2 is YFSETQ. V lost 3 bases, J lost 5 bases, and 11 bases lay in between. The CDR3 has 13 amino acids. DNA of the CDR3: TGCGCCAGCAGCTGGGCTCCAGGGACTGAAGCTTTCTTT. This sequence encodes CASSWAPGTEAFF.

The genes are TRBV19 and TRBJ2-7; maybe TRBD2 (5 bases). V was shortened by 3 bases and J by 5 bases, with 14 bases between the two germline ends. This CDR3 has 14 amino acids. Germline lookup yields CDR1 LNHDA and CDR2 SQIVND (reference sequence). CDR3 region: CASSMRASGNEQYF. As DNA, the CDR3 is TGTGCCAGTAGTATGCGGGCCTCCGGCAACGAGCAGTACTTC.

Here the CDR3 reads CASSPEQGRQFF. The CDR3 DNA reads TGTGCCAGCAGCCCAGAACAGGGGCGGCAGTTCTTC. This chain joins TRBV11-2 and TRBJ2-1, with 7 bases lining up with TRBD1. The J segment lost 12 bases and the V segment lost 5 bases, leaving 7 bases of the junction unmatched. The CDR3 has 12 amino acids. Per germline, CDR1 SGHAT and CDR2 FQNNGV.

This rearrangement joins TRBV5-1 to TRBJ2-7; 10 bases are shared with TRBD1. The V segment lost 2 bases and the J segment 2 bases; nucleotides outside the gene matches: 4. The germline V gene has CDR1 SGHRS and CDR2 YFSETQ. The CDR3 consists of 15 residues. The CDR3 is CASSFGTGVPYEQYF. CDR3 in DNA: TGCGCCAGCAGCTTCGGGACAGGGGTACCCTACGAGCAGTACTTC. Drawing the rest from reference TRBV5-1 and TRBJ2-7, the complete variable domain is KAGVTQTPRYLIKTRGQQVTLSCSPISGHRSVSWYQQTPGQGLQFLFEYFSETQRNKGNFPGRFSGRQFSNSRSEMNVSTLELGDSALYLCASSFGTGVPYEQYFGPGTRLTVT.

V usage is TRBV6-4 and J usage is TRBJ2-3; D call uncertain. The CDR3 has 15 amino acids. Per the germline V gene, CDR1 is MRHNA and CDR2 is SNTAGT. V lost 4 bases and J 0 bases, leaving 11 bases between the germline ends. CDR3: CASSAEALSTDTQYF. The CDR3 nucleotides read TGTGCCAGCAGTGCTGAAGCCCTTAGCACAGATACGCAGTATTTT.

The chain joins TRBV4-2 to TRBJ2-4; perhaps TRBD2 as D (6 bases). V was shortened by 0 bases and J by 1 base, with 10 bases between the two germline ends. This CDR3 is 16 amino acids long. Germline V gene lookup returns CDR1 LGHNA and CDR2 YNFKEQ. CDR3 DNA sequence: TGTGCCAGCAGCCAAGAGGGGGGTTGGGCCAAAAACATTCAGTACTTC. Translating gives CASSQEGGWAKNIQYF.

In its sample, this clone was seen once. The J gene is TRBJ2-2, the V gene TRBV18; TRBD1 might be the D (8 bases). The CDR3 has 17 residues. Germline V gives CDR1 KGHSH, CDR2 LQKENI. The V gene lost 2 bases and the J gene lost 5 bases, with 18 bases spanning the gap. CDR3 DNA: TGTGCCAGCTCACCAAGCGGGACAGGACTTCTTACCGGGGAGCTGTTTTTT. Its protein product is CASSPSGTGLLTGELFF. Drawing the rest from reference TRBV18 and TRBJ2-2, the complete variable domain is NAGVMQNPRHLVRRRGQEARLRCSPMKGHSHVYWYRQLPEEGLKFMVYLQKENIIDESGMPKERFSAEFPKEGPSILRIQQVVRGDSAAYFCASSPSGTGLLTGELFFGEGSRLTVL.

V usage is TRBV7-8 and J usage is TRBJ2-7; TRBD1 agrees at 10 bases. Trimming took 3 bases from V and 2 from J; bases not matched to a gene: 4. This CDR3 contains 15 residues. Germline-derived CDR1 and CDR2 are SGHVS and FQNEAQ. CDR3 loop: CASSFGTGETYEQYF. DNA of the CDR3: TGTGCCAGCAGCTTTGGGACAGGGGAGACCTACGAGCAGTACTTC.

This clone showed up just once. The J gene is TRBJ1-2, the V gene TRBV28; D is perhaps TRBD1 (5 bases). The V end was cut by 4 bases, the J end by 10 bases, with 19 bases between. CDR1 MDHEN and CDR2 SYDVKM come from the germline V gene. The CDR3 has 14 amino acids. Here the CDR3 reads CASSSDRSLDDYTF. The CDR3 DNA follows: TGTGCCAGCAGTTCAGACAGATCCCTCGATGACTACACCTTC.

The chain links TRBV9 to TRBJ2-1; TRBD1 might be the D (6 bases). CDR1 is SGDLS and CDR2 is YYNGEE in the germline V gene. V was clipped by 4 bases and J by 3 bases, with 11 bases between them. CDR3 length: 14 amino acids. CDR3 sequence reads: CASSLGTLYNEQFF. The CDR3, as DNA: TGTGCCAGCAGCCTTGGGACACTCTACAATGAGCAGTTCTTC.

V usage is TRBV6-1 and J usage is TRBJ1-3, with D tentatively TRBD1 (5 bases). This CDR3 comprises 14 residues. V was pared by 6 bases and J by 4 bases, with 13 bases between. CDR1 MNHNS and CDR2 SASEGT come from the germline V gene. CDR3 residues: CASRPRDWGNTIYF. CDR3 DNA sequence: TGTGCCAGCAGACCCAGGGACTGGGGAAACACCATATATTTT.